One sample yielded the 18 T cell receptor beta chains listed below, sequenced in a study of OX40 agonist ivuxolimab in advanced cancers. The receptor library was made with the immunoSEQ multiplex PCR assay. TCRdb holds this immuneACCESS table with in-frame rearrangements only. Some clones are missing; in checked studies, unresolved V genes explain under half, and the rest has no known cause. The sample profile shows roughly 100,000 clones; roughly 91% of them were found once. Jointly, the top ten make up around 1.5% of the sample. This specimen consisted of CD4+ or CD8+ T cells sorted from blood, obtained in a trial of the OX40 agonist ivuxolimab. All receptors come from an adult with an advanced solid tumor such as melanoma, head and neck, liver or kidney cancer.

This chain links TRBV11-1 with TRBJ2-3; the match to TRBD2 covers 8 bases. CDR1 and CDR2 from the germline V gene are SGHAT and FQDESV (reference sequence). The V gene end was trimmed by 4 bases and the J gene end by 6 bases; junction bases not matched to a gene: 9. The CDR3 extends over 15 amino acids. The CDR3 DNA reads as TGTGCCAGCAGCTCCTTTAGCGGGACGATGGATACGCAGTATTTT. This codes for CASSSFSGTMDTQYF.

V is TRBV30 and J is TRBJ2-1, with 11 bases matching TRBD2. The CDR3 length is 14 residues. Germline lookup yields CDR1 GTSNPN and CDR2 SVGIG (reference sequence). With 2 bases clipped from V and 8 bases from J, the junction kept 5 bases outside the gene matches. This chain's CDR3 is CAWSKLAGGDEQFF. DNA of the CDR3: TGTGCCTGGAGTAAGTTAGCGGGAGGGGATGAGCAGTTCTTC.

CDR3 protein: CASSKLPGLETQYF. CDR3 nucleotides: TGTGCCAGCAGCAAGCTACCGGGCCTAGAGACCCAGTACTTC. The chain links TRBV7-9 to TRBJ2-5; no reliable D call. The CDR3 contains 14 residues. Deletions cut 5 bases from V and 4 bases from J, with 14 bases between. CDR1 and CDR2 (germline): SEHNR, FQNEAQ (reference sequence). Using reference TRBV7-9 and TRBJ2-5 for the parts outside the CDR3, the full variable domain is DTGVSQNPRHKITKRGQNVTFRCDPISEHNRLYWYRQTLGQGPEFLTYFQNEAQLEKSRLLSDRFSAERPKGSFSTLEIQRTEQGDSAMYLCASSKLPGLETQYFGPGTRLLVL.

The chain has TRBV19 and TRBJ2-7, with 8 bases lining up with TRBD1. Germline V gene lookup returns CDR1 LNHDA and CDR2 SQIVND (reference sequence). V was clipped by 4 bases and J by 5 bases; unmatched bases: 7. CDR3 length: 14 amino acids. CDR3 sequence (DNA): TGTGCCAGTAGTACCCAGGGGGCGGTGGACGAGCAGTACTTC. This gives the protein CASSTQGAVDEQYF.

DNA for the CDR3: TGTGCCTCCTCGAGGGGTGTTTTGGAGACCCAGTACTTC. Translating it yields CASSRGVLETQYF. The chain is built from TRBV6-5 and TRBJ2-5; D might be TRBD1 or TRBD2, each matching 5 bases. Per the germline V gene, CDR1 is MNHEY and CDR2 is SVGAGI. V was pared by 11 bases and J by 5 bases, with 18 bases between. The CDR3 has 13 residues.

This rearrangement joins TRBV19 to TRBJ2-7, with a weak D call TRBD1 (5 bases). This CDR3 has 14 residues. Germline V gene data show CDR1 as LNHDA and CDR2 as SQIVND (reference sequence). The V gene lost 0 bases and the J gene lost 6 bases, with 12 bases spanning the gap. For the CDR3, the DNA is TGTGCCAGTAGTATAGAACCCGGCCAGGGCGAGCAGTACTTC. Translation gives CASSIEPGQGEQYF.

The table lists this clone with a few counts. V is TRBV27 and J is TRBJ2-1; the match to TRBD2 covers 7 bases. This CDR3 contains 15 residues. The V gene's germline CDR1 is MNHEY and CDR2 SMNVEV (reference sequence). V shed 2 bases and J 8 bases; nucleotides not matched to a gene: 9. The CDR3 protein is CASSLGWTSQDEQFF. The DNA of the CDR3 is TGTGCCAGCAGTTTAGGCTGGACTAGTCAAGATGAGCAGTTCTTC.

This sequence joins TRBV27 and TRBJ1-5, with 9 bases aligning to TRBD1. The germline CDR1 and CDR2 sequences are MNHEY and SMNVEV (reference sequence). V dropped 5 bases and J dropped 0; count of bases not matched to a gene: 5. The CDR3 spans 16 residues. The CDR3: CASSPGTGISNQPQHF. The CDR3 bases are TGTGCCAGCAGTCCCGGGACAGGGATTAGCAATCAGCCCCAGCATTTT.

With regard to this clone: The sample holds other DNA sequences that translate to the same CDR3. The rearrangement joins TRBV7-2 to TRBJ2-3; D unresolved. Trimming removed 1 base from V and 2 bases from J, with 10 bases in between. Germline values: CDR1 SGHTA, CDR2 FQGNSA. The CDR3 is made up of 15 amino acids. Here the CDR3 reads CASSLVAGLTDTQYF. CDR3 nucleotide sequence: TGTGCCAGCAGCTTAGTGGCCGGGCTCACAGATACGCAGTATTTT.

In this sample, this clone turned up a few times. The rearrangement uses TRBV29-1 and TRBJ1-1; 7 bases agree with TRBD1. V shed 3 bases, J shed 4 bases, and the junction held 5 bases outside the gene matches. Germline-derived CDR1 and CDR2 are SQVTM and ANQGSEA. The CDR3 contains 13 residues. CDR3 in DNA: TGCAGCGTTGAGCAGGGGGGGAGCACTGAAGCTTTCTTT. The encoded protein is CSVEQGGSTEAFF.

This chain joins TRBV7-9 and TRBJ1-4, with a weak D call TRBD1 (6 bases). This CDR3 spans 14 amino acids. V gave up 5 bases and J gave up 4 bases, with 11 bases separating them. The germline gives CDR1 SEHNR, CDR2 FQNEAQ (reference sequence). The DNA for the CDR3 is TGTGCCAGCAGCCGGGGGACAAATAATGAAAAACTGTTTTTT. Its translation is CASSRGTNNEKLFF.

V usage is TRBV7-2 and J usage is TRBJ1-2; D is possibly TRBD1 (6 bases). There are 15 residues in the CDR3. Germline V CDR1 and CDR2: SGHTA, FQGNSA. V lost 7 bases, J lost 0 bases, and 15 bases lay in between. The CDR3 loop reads CASTVGGGPNYGYTF. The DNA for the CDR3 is TGTGCCAGCACCGTGGGGGGGGGCCCTAACTATGGCTACACCTTC.

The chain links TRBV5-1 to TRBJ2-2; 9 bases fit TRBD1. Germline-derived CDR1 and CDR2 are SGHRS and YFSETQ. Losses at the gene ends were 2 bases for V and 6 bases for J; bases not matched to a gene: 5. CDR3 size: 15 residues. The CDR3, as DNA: TGCGCCAGCAGCTTTGCGGGACAGGGACCCGGGGAGCTGTTTTTT. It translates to CASSFAGQGPGELFF.

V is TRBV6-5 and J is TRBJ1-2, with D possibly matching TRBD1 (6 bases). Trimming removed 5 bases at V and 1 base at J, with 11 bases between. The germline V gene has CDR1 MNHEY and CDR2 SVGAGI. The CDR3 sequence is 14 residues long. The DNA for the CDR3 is TGTGCCAGCAGTAGGACAGCTTTTAACTATGGCTACACCTTC. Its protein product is CASSRTAFNYGYTF.

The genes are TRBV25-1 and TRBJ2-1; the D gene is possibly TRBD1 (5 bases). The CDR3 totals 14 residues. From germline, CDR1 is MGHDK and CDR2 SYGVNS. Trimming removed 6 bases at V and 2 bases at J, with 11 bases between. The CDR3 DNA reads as TGTGCCAGCAGGGCAGGGTGGGCCTACAATGAGCAGTTCTTC. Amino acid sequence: CASRAGWAYNEQFF.

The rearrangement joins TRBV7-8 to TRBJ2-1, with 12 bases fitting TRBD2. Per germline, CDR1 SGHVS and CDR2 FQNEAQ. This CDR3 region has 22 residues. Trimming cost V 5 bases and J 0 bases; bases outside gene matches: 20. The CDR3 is CASSPLRGASGRAFSSYNEQFF. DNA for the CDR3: TGTGCCAGCAGCCCCCTTCGGGGTGCTAGCGGGAGGGCCTTTAGCTCCTACAATGAGCAGTTCTTC.

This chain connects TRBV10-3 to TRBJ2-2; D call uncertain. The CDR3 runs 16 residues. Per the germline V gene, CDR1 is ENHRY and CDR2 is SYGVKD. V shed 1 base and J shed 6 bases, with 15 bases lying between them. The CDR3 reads CAISEWDHRLSGELFF. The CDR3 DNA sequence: TGTGCCATCAGTGAGTGGGATCATAGGCTTTCCGGGGAGCTGTTTTTT.

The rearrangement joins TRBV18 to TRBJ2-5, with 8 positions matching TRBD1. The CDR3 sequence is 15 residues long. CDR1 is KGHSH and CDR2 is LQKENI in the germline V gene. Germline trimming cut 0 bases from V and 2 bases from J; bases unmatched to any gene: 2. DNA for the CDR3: TGTGCCAGCTCACCACCCACAGGGGGGCAAGAGACCCAGTACTTC. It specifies CASSPPTGGQETQYF.